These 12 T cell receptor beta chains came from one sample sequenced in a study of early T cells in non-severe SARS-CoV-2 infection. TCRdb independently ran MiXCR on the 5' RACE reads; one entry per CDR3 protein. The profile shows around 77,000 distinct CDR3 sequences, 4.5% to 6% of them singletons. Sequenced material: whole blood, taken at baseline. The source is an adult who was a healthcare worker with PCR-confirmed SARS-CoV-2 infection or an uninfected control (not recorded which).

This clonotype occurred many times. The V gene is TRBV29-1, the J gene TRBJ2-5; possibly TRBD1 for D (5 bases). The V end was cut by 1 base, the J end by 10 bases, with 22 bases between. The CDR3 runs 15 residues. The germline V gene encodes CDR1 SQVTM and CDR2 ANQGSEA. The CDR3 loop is CSVEATGGPIKSQYF. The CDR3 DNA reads TGCAGCGTTGAAGCCACAGGTGGGCCCATCAAGAGCCAGTACTTC.

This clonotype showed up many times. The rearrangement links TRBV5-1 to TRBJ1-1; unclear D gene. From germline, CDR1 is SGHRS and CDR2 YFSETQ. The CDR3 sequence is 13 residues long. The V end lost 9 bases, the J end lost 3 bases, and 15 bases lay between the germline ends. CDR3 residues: CATRSTEYTEAFF. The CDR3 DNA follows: TGCGCCACTCGTTCCACAGAGTACACTGAAGCTTTCTTT. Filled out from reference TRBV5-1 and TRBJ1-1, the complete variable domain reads KAGVTQTPRYLIKTRGQQVTLSCSPISGHRSVSWYQQTPGQGLQFLFEYFSETQRNKGNFPGRFSGRQFSNSRSEMNVSTLELGDSALYLCATRSTEYTEAFFGQGTRLTVV.

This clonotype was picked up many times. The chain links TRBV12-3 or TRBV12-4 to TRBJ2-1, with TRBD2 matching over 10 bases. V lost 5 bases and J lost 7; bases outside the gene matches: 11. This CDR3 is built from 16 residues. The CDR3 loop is CASSTWASGSRNEQFF. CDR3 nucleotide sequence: TGTGCCAGCAGTACCTGGGCTAGCGGGAGTAGAAATGAGCAGTTCTTC.

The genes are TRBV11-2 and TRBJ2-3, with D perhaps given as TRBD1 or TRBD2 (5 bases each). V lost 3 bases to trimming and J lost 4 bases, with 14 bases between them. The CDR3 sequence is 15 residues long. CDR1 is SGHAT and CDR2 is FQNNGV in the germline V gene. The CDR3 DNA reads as TGTGCCAGCAGCTTGACCCCCGGGGCCGCAGATACGCAGTATTTT. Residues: CASSLTPGAADTQYF. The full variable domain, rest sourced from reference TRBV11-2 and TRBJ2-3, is EAGVAQSPRYKIIEKRQSVAFWCNPISGHATLYWYQQILGQGPKLLIQFQNNGVVDDSQLPKDRFSAERLKGVDSTLKIQPAKLEDSAVYLCASSLTPGAADTQYFGPGTRLTVL.

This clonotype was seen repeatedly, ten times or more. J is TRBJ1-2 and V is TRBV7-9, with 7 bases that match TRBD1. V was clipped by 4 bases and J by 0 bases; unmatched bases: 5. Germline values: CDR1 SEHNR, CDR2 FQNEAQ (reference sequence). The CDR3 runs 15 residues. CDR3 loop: CASSYGQETNYGYTF. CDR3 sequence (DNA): TGTGCCAGCAGCTACGGACAGGAGACTAACTATGGCTACACCTTC.

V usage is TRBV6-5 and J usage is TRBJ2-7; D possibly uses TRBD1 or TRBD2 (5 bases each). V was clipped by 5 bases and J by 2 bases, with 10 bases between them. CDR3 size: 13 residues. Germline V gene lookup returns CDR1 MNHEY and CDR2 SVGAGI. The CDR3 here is CASSRDVAYEQYF. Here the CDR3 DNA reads TGTGCCAGCAGTCGGGACGTTGCCTACGAGCAGTACTTC.

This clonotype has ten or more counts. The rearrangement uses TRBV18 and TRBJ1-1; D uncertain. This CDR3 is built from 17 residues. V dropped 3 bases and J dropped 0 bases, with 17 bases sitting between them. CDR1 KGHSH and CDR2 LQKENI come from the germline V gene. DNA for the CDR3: TGTGCCAGCTCACCTCAATCCGGTGGTAGCATGAACACTGAAGCTTTCTTT. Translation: CASSPQSGGSMNTEAFF. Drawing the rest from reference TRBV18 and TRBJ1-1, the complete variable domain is NAGVMQNPRHLVRRRGQEARLRCSPMKGHSHVYWYRQLPEEGLKFMVYLQKENIIDESGMPKERFSAEFPKEGPSILRIQQVVRGDSAAYFCASSPQSGGSMNTEAFFGQGTRLTVV.

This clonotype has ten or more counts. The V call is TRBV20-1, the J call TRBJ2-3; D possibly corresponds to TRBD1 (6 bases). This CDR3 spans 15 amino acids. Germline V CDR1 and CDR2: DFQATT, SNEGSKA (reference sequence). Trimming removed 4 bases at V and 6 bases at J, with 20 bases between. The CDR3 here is CSATTGLNPPDTQYF. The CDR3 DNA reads TGCAGTGCTACTACAGGGTTGAATCCCCCCGATACGCAGTATTTT.

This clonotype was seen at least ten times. The CDR3 nucleotides read TGTGCCAGCTCACCGAGCGCTAGCACAGATACGCAGTATTTT. Translating gives CASSPSASTDTQYF. The J gene is TRBJ2-3, the V gene TRBV18, with D uncertain. CDR1 and CDR2 (germline): KGHSH, LQKENI. This CDR3 comprises 14 residues. The germline V and J ends were trimmed by 3 bases and 0 bases, with 7 bases remaining between them.

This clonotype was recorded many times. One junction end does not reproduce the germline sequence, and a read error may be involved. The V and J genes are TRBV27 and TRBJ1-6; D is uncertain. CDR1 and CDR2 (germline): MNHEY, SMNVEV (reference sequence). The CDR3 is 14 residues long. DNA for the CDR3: TGTGCTAGCAGTCGCCAGGTGGACCGAGGGAACCTCCACTTT. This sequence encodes CASSRQVDRGNLHF.

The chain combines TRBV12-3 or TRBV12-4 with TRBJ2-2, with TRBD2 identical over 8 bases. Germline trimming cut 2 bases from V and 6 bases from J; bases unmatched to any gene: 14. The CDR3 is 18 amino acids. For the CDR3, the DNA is TGTGCCAGCAGTTTAAGGCTAGCGGGCTGGGAGTGGGCCGGGGAGCTGTTTTTT. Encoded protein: CASSLRLAGWEWAGELFF.

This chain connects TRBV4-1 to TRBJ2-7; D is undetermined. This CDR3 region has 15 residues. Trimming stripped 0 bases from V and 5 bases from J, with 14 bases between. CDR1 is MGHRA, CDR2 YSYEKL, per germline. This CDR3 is CASSQEGRETNEQYF. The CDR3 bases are TGCGCCAGCAGCCAAGAGGGTAGAGAGACCAACGAGCAGTACTTC.